This T cell receptor beta chain was profiled in a study of T-cell memory formation after mild COVID-19. With 5 bases removed from V and 1 base from J, the gap between germline ends came to 14 bases. The CDR3 totals 15 residues. Looked up from germline, CDR1 is MNHEY and CDR2 is SMNVEV (reference sequence). TCRdb re-called the 5' RACE reads through MiXCR, storing one row per CDR3 protein. The data hold roughly 620,000 distinct CDR3 sequences, with under 20% observed a single time. In its sample, this clonotype was seen a few times. Antigen specificity is unknown. Regarding the study as a whole: Second-wave clones peaking on day 37 lacked confirmed SARS-CoV-2 specificity. Those CD4+ clones that contracted were mainly in CM and EM (CD8+ ones in EMRA).

Sample: PBMCs or a T cell subset sorted from them (not recorded which). The TCR comes from an adult woman who had mild COVID-19 (a few samples of this study predate the infection). Cell type and time point are not known. This chain links TRBV27 with TRBJ1-1; possibly TRBD1 for D (6 bases). This chain's CDR3 is CASSALGAANTEAFF. CDR3 DNA: TGTGCCAGCAGTGCCCTGGGGGCGGCGAACACTGAAGCTTTCTTT.